This T cell receptor beta chain was observed in a study of monozygotic twins with cystic fibrosis. Study-wide background: With about 15 PCR cycles, barcoded libraries came from about 2.9 micrograms of fragmented DNA. General study points: Median Simpson clonality of about 0.01 suggested naive T cells predominated.

Measured with immunoSEQ multiplex PCR; TCRdb has only the in-frame clones, and not every one. The sample carries fewer than 30,000 clones, less than 95% recorded once. Germline assignment: CDR1 SGHTA and CDR2 FQGNSA. V was pared by 5 bases and J by 3 bases, with 7 bases of the junction left unmatched. The CDR3 is made up of 14 amino acids. Notes on this clone: Its cognate antigen is unknown.

The source is a girl aged 2-15 years with cystic fibrosis. The V gene is TRBV7-2, the J gene TRBJ2-7; 7 nucleotides align to TRBD1. The sequenced sample was blood. The CDR3 spells CASSTNRGGYEQYF. CDR3 in DNA: TGTGCCAGCAGCACGAACAGGGGCGGCTACGAGCAGTACTTC. The full variable domain, rest sourced from reference TRBV7-2 and TRBJ2-7, is GAGVSQSPSNKVTEKGKDVELRCDPISGHTALYWYRQSLGQGLEFLIYFQGNSAPDKSGLPSDRFSAERTGGSVSTLTIQRTQQEDSAVYLCASSTNRGGYEQYFGPGTRLTVT.